This T cell receptor beta chain was retrieved from a study of blood T cell repertoires in COVID-19. As for the study in general: COVID-19 samples from acute and convalescent phases originated in the United States, Italy and Spain.

The method was immunoSEQ multiplex PCR; TCRdb's version includes in-frame clones alone and lacks a portion of them. The sample lists 280,000 or so clones; 70% to 90% were seen once. Losses at the gene ends were 3 bases for V and 6 bases for J; bases not matched to a gene: 6. The CDR3 spans 16 residues. Germline V gives CDR1 MNHNS, CDR2 SASEGT. The sample was peripheral blood. The chain employs TRBV6-1 and TRBJ2-2, with 11 bases that match TRBD1. The clonotype was recovered from a woman in her 30s who had recovered from COVID-19. The CDR3 protein is CASSDWTGGEAGELFF. The DNA for the CDR3 is TGTGCCAGCAGTGACTGGACAGGGGGCGAGGCCGGGGAGCTGTTTTTT.